The 26 T cell receptor beta chains reported below all come from one sample, sequenced in a study of graft-versus-host responses after intestinal transplantation. The table came from immunoSEQ multiplex PCR; TCRdb's copy has only in-frame clones and leaves some out. The profile shows approximately 130,000 clones, just over 90% of them singletons. Their antigens are not known. Material: unstimulated CD4+ T cells sorted from spleen or lymph node cells, obtained before intestinal transplant. Receptors originate from a human donor who received an intestinal transplant.

The chain combines TRBV7-3 with TRBJ2-1, with 13 bases fitting TRBD2. The germline V gene has CDR1 SGHTA and CDR2 FQGTGA. This CDR3 comprises 16 residues. V lost 5 bases to trimming and J lost 10 bases; unmatched junction nucleotides: 11. The CDR3 coding sequence is TGTGCCAGCAGCCCGGGACTAGCGGGGACCAGAGGGGAGCAGTTCTTC. It codes for CASSPGLAGTRGEQFF.

The rearrangement links TRBV9 to TRBJ2-5, with a possible D match to TRBD2 (7 bases). CDR1 is SGDLS and CDR2 is YYNGEE in the germline V gene. V was trimmed by 4 bases and J by 0 bases, leaving 16 bases between them. The CDR3 loop spans 16 amino acids. The CDR3: CASSHSRGPNQETQYF. CDR3 in DNA: TGTGCCAGCAGCCATTCGCGGGGGCCGAACCAAGAGACCCAGTACTTC. The full variable domain, completed using reference TRBV9 and TRBJ2-5, is DSGVTQTPKHLITATGQRVTLRCSPRSGDLSVYWYQQSLDQGLQFLIQYYNGEERAKGNILERFSAQQFPDLHSELNLSSLELGDSALYFCASSHSRGPNQETQYFGPGTRLLVL.

The chain uses TRBV6-1 and TRBJ2-5; 7 bases align to TRBD1. V shed 4 bases and J 2 bases; nucleotides not matched to a gene: 7. This CDR3 is built from 15 residues. Germline V gene data show CDR1 as MNHNS and CDR2 as SASEGT. CDR3 sequence reads: CASSGPGQLQETQYF. CDR3 sequence (DNA): TGTGCCAGCAGTGGCCCGGGACAGCTACAAGAGACCCAGTACTTC.

The chain uses TRBV4-2 and TRBJ1-2, with D hard to call. V was shortened by 0 bases and J by 4 bases, with 15 bases between the two germline ends. Germline values: CDR1 LGHNA, CDR2 YNFKEQ. This CDR3 contains 16 residues. The CDR3 DNA reads as TGTGCCAGCAGCCAAGATCTGGGGAAAGTAGGCTATGGCTACACCTTC. This sequence encodes CASSQDLGKVGYGYTF.

The V gene is TRBV9, the J gene TRBJ2-7; 8 nucleotides match TRBD1. The CDR3 totals 16 residues. The J segment lost 4 bases and the V segment lost 0 bases, leaving 9 bases of the junction unmatched. CDR1 is SGDLS, CDR2 YYNGEE, per germline. CDR3 nucleotide sequence: TGTGCCAGCAGCGTAGGGACAGGGTTGACCGCGTACGAGCAGTACTTC. This gives the protein CASSVGTGLTAYEQYF.

As for this clone: This sample includes further DNA sequences coding for the same CDR3. The rearrangement uses TRBV4-1 and TRBJ1-2; no clear D gene. The CDR3 contains 14 residues. Trimming pared 0 bases from V and 4 bases from J, leaving 9 bases between. The germline V gene encodes CDR1 MGHRA and CDR2 YSYEKL. Here the CDR3 DNA reads TGCGCCAGCAGCCAAGATCGGGGAGGCTATGGCTACACCTTC. This encodes CASSQDRGGYGYTF.

The CDR3 spells CASSENTAGVAFF. In DNA, the CDR3 is TGTGCCAGCAGTGAAAATACGGCAGGGGTAGCTTTCTTT. This chain connects TRBV6-1 to TRBJ1-1; D perhaps matches TRBD1 (6 bases). The germline V gene has CDR1 MNHNS and CDR2 SASEGT. CDR3 length equals 13 residues. Trimming shortened V by 2 bases and J by 10 bases, and 14 bases separated the two germline ends.

The chain recombines TRBV19 with TRBJ1-3; the D is unclear. The CDR3 is made up of 14 amino acids. Germline V CDR1 and CDR2: LNHDA, SQIVND (reference sequence). V lost 3 bases and J lost 6, with 12 bases in between. In DNA, the CDR3 is TGTGCCAGTAGTATGGCGGGAGGAAAAAACACCATATATTTT. Its translation: CASSMAGGKNTIYF.

A remark on this clone: The sample contains more than one DNA sequence encoding this CDR3. The chain is built from TRBV18 and TRBJ2-1; no firm D call. Per the germline V gene, CDR1 is KGHSH and CDR2 is LQKENI. V lost 2 bases to trimming and J lost 7 bases, with 6 bases between them. The CDR3 extends over 12 amino acids. CDR3 region: CASSPTGNEQFF. As DNA, the CDR3 is TGTGCCAGCTCACCAACGGGTAATGAGCAGTTCTTC.

The V gene is TRBV10-3, the J gene TRBJ2-2; no firm D call. This CDR3 region has 13 residues. In germline, CDR1 is ENHRY, CDR2 SYGVKD. Trimming pared 8 bases from V and 4 bases from J, leaving 11 bases between. In DNA, the CDR3 is TGTGCCATCCTCGGGCTCATCACCGGGGAGCTGTTTTTT. This translates into CAILGLITGELFF.

The rearrangement links TRBV27 to TRBJ1-1, with TRBD1 matching 10 bases. J lost 6 bases, V lost 8 bases, and 9 bases had no gene match. The CDR3 runs to 14 residues. The germline V gene encodes CDR1 MNHEY and CDR2 SMNVEV (reference sequence). This CDR3 is CASATSGQGSEAFF. DNA for the CDR3: TGTGCCAGCGCAACTTCGGGACAGGGGTCTGAAGCTTTCTTT.

V gene TRBV4-1 combines with J gene TRBJ2-7; TRBD2 matches 7 bases. The CDR3 length is 13 residues. Germline CDR1 and CDR2: MGHRA and YSYEKL. Unmatched junction bases numbered 9, after V lost 6 bases and J lost 7 bases. CDR3 residues: CASSNYKAGEQYF. As DNA, the CDR3 is TGCGCCAGCAGTAACTATAAAGCGGGGGAGCAGTACTTC.

V and J are TRBV5-1 and TRBJ1-2; 9 bases line up with TRBD1. This CDR3 spans 12 amino acids. The junction had 7 bases not matched to a gene; V was cut back by 4 bases and J by 12 bases. Per the germline V gene, CDR1 is SGHRS and CDR2 is YFSETQ. Here the CDR3 reads CASSVGQGKDTF. CDR3 DNA sequence: TGCGCCAGCAGCGTAGGACAGGGGAAAGACACCTTC.

This clone occurred a few times. V and J are TRBV9 and TRBJ1-1; maybe TRBD1 (5 bases). The CDR3 extends over 15 amino acids. The ends were cut back, 0 bases at V and 0 bases at J, with 9 bases in the middle. Germline loops: CDR1 SGDLS, CDR2 YYNGEE. The CDR3 coding sequence is TGTGCCAGCAGCGTAGGAGGACACTTGAACACTGAAGCTTTCTTT. It yields the protein CASSVGGHLNTEAFF.

This CDR3 reads CASSLGAGPNEQFF. In DNA, the CDR3 is TGCGCCAGCAGCTTGGGGGCGGGCCCCAATGAGCAGTTCTTC. The chain links TRBV5-1 to TRBJ2-1; perhaps TRBD2 as D (5 bases). V shed 0 bases and J shed 6 bases, with 10 bases lying between them. The germline gives CDR1 SGHRS, CDR2 YFSETQ. This CDR3 contains 14 residues.

The J gene is TRBJ1-2, the V gene TRBV5-4; D is ambiguous. The CDR3 totals 13 residues. Germline assignment: CDR1 SGHNT and CDR2 YYREEE (reference sequence). V was trimmed by 4 bases and J by 4 bases, leaving 11 bases between them. For the CDR3, the DNA is TGTGCCAGCAGCGAAATAAGTGGCTATGGCTACACCTTC. Translating it yields CASSEISGYGYTF.

V and J are TRBV5-1 and TRBJ1-2; no reliable D call. V was cut by 0 bases and J by 1 base, with 10 bases left in between. Germline V gives CDR1 SGHRS, CDR2 YFSETQ. CDR3 length equals 15 residues. Written as DNA, the CDR3 is TGCGCCAGCAGCTTGGAAGGGTATGGTAACTATGGCTACACCTTC. This gives the protein CASSLEGYGNYGYTF.

CDR3 coding DNA: TGCGCCAGCAGCCGTCCGGGACAGGGAAATGAAAAACTGTTTTTT. It codes for CASSRPGQGNEKLFF. The V gene is TRBV4-1, the J gene TRBJ1-4; TRBD1 matches 9 bases. This CDR3 is 15 amino acids long. CDR1 is MGHRA and CDR2 is YSYEKL in the germline V gene. With V trimmed by 4 bases and J by 5 bases, 5 bases remained unmatched.

The rearrangement links TRBV27 to TRBJ2-3; D call uncertain. The CDR3 runs to 13 residues. Per germline, CDR1 MNHEY and CDR2 SMNVEV (reference sequence). Between the trimmed V and J ends, which lost 0 bases and 5 bases, there was a span of 6 bases. The CDR3 DNA reads as TGTGCCAGCAGTTTATCCCAGAGAGATACGCAGTATTTT. It translates to CASSLSQRDTQYF.

The V call is TRBV9, the J call TRBJ1-1; no reliable D call. Trimming took off 1 base at V and 0 bases at J, with 4 bases between the two ends. This CDR3 is 13 amino acids long. Germline values: CDR1 SGDLS, CDR2 YYNGEE. Here the CDR3 reads CASSVSVNTEAFF. CDR3 in DNA: TGTGCCAGCAGCGTATCCGTGAACACTGAAGCTTTCTTT.

The chain has TRBV30 and TRBJ1-5, with a tentative D call TRBD1 (6 bases). CDR3 size: 13 residues. The germline V gene has CDR1 GTSNPN and CDR2 SVGIG (reference sequence). Trimming removed 5 bases from V and 3 bases from J, with 11 bases in between. The CDR3 region is CAWADRYNQPQHF. DNA of the CDR3: TGTGCCTGGGCAGACAGGTACAATCAGCCCCAGCATTTT.

This sequence joins TRBV27 and TRBJ1-5; D call uncertain. Trimming shortened V by 3 bases and J by 0 bases, and 18 bases separated the two germline ends. CDR3 length equals 18 residues. The germline V gene encodes CDR1 MNHEY and CDR2 SMNVEV (reference sequence). In DNA, the CDR3 is TGTGCCAGCAGTTTGCCAGTGAAACGAGACGGTAGCAATCAGCCCCAGCATTTT. It yields the protein CASSLPVKRDGSNQPQHF.

This clone was seen only a few times. This chain links TRBV5-1 with TRBJ1-6; possible D gene TRBD1, 6 bases. Looked up from germline, CDR1 is SGHRS and CDR2 is YFSETQ. Trimming removed 5 bases at V and 0 bases at J, with 15 bases between. The CDR3 has 17 residues. This CDR3 is CASRTIQGSSYNSPLHF. CDR3 nucleotide sequence: TGCGCCAGCAGGACTATACAGGGAAGCTCCTATAATTCACCCCTCCACTTT.

This chain's CDR3 is CASSGQPNQPQHF. For the CDR3, the DNA is TGTGCCAGCAGTGGACAACCCAATCAGCCCCAGCATTTT. The chain has TRBV2 and TRBJ1-5; the D is unclear. The CDR3 loop spans 13 amino acids. The germline V gene has CDR1 SNHLY and CDR2 FYNNEI. V shed 4 bases and J shed 3 bases, with 7 bases lying between them.

The chain has TRBV27 and TRBJ1-6; perhaps TRBD1 as D (5 bases). Germline V CDR1 and CDR2: MNHEY, SMNVEV (reference sequence). V was clipped by 6 bases and J by 0 bases, with 12 bases between them. The CDR3 has 16 amino acids. CDR3 residues: CASSAFGGSYNSPLHF. CDR3 nucleotides: TGTGCCAGCAGCGCCTTTGGGGGCTCCTATAATTCACCCCTCCACTTT.

CDR3 bases: TGCGCCAGCAGCTTGTTTTCGATAAGCGGGGGAGTGTCCTACAATGAGCAGTTCTTC. Protein sequence: CASSLFSISGGVSYNEQFF. The V and J genes are TRBV5-1 and TRBJ2-1, with 8 nucleotides matching TRBD2. Germline assignment: CDR1 SGHRS and CDR2 YFSETQ. J was trimmed by 1 base and V by 1 base; bases with no gene match: 13. The CDR3 is 19 amino acids.